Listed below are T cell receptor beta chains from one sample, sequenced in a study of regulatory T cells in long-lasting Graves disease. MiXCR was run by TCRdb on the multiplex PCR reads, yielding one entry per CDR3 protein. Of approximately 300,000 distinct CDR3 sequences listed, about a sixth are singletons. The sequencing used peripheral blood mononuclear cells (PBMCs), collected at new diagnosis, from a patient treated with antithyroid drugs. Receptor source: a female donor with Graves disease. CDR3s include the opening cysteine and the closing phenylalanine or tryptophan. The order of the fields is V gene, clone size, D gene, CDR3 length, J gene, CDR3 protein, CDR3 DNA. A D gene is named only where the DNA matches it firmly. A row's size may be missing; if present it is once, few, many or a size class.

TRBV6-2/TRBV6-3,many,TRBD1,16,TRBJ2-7,CASSYSRTGGTYEQYF,TGTGCCAGCAGTTACTCTAGAACAGGGGGAACCTACGAGCAGTACTTC
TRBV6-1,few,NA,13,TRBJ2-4,CASSKSFRAPEYF,TGTGCCAGCAGTAAATCCTTCAGGGCCCCCGAGTACTTC
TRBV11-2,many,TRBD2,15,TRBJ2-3,CASSLAYGGGDTQYF,TGTGCCAGCAGCTTGGCCTATGGGGGGGGGGATACGCAGTATTTT
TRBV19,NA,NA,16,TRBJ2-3,CASSIGGTVGTDTQYF,TGTGCCAGTAGTATAGGGGGGACGGTGGGCACAGATACGCAGTATTTT
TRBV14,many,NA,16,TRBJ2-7,CASSQDPSDPPYEQYF,TGTGCCAGCAGCCAAGATCCAAGCGATCCTCCCTACGAGCAGTACTTC
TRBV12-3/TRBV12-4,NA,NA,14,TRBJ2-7,CASSLAPAPNEQYF,TGTGCCAGCAGTTTAGCTCCCGCTCCGAACGAGCAGTACTTC
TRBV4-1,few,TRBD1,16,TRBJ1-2,CASSQDLGTVNYGYTF,TGCGCCAGCAGCCAAGATCTAGGGACAGTTAACTATGGCTACACCTTC
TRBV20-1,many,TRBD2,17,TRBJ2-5,CSARDRGAGGPGETQYF,TGCAGTGCTAGAGATAGGGGTGCGGGAGGGCCCGGGGAGACCCAGTACTTC
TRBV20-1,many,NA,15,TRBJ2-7,CSARGTRGGHYEQYF,TGCAGTGCTAGAGGGACTAGAGGGGGGCACTACGAGCAGTACTTC
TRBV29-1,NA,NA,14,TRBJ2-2,CSVEGGGNTGELFF,TGCAGCGTTGAAGGAGGGGGGAACACCGGGGAGCTGTTTTTT
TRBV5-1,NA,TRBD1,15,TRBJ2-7,CASSFGGTGRYEQYF,TGCGCCAGCAGCTTCGGTGGGACAGGGAGATACGAGCAGTACTTC
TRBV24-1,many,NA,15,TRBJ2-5,CATSERTGRVETQYF,TGTGCCACCAGTGAGCGTACAGGGAGGGTGGAGACCCAGTACTTC
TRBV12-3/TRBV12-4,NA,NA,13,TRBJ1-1,CASSSLRNTEAFF,TGTGCCAGCAGTTCGCTAAGGAACACTGAAGCTTTCTTT
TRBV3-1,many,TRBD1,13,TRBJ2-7,CASSRVRGYEQYF,TGTGCCAGCTCCCGGGTCAGGGGGTACGAGCAGTACTTC
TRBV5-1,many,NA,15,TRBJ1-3,CASSLGRTSGNTIYF,TGCGCCAGCAGCCTTGGACGGACCTCTGGAAACACCATATATTTT
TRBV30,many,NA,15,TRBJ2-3,CAWSTSRPTTDTQYF,TGTGCCTGGAGTACCTCGAGGCCGACCACAGATACGCAGTATTTT
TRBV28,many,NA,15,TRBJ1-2,CASKPQGAPNYGYTF,TGTGCCAGCAAACCACAGGGAGCCCCTAACTATGGCTACACCTTC
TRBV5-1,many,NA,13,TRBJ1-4,CASSLYGFEKLFF,TGCGCCAGCAGCTTGTATGGGTTTGAAAAACTGTTTTTT
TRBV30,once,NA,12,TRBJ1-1,CAWSVLNTEAFF,TGTGCCTGGAGTGTACTTAACACTGAAGCTTTCTTT
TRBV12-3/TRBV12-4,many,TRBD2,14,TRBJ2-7,CASSSGTSQTEQYF,TGTGCCAGCAGTTCCGGGACTAGCCAGACCGAGCAGTACTTC
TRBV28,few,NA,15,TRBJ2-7,CASRRVGTSSYEQYF,TGTGCCAGCAGGCGGGTGGGTACTAGCTCCTACGAGCAGTACTTC
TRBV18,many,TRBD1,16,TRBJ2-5,CASSPSQGVPAETQYF,TGTGCCAGCTCACCATCGCAGGGGGTACCGGCAGAGACCCAGTACTTC
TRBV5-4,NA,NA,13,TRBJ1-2,CASSLIQDYGYTF,TGTGCCAGCAGCTTGATCCAGGACTATGGCTACACCTTC
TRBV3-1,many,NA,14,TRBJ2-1,CASSHDYLYNEQFF,TGTGCCAGCAGCCACGACTATCTATACAATGAGCAGTTCTTC
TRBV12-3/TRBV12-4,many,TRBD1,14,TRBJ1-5,CASTKTGGNQPQHF,TGTGCCAGCACCAAAACAGGGGGCAATCAGCCCCAGCATTTT
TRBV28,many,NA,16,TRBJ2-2,CASMYRTPTNTGELFF,TGTGCCAGCATGTACAGGACTCCAACGAACACCGGGGAGCTGTTTTTT
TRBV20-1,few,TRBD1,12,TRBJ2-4,CSARLGGNIQYF,TGCAGTGCTAGACTAGGGGGCAACATTCAGTACTTC
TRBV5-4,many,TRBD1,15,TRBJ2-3,CASSSGTGGRDTQYF,TGTGCCAGCAGTTCCGGGACAGGGGGCAGAGATACGCAGTATTTT
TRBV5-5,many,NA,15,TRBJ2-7,CASSLDSGVPYEQYF,TGTGCCAGCAGCTTGGATTCAGGGGTTCCCTACGAGCAGTACTTC
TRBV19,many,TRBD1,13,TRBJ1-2,CASSQDRDTGYTF,TGTGCCAGTAGCCAGGACAGGGACACTGGCTACACCTTC
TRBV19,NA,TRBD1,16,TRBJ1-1,CASSIGTGRMNTEAFF,TGTGCCAGTAGTATCGGGACAGGGCGCATGAACACTGAAGCTTTCTTT
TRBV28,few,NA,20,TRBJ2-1,CASSLSGGATGGSDYNEQFF,TGTGCCAGCAGTTTAAGTGGGGGGGCCACTGGCGGGAGCGACTACAATGAGCAGTTCTTC
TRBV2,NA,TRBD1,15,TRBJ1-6,CASRELGQGASPLHF,TGTGCCAGCAGGGAGCTTGGACAGGGGGCTTCACCCCTCCACTTT
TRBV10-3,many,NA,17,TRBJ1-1,CAISESTFSVGYTEAFF,TGTGCCATCAGTGAGTCGACCTTTTCGGTCGGTTACACTGAAGCTTTCTTT
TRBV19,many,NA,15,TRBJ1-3,CASKGPRLSGNTIYF,TGTGCCAGTAAGGGCCCTCGCCTCTCTGGAAACACCATATATTTT
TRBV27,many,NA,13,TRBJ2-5,CASSLSGLRGEYF,TGTGCCAGCAGTTTATCGGGTTTGAGGGGAGAGTACTTC
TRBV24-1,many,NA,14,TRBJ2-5,CATGLPYPEETQYF,TGTGCCACCGGATTGCCCTACCCGGAAGAGACCCAGTACTTC
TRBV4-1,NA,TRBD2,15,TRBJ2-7,CASSTASGLTYEQYF,TGCGCCAGCAGCACCGCTAGCGGACTTACCTACGAGCAGTACTTC
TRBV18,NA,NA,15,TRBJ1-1,CASSQGRTMNTEAFF,TGTGCCAGCTCACAAGGAAGAACCATGAACACTGAAGCTTTCTTT
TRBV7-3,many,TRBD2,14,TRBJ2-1,CASSLTSGNNEQFF,TGTGCCAGCAGCCTGACTAGCGGCAACAATGAGCAGTTCTTC
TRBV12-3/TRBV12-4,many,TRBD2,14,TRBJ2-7,CASSMGTSLREQYF,TGTGCCAGCAGTATGGGGACTAGTCTCCGCGAGCAGTACTTC
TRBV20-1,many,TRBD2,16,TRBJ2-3,CSAKPGLAGRTDTQYF,TGCAGTGCTAAGCCCGGCCTAGCGGGAAGGACAGATACGCAGTATTTT
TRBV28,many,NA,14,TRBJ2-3,CASSLVRVADTQYF,TGTGCCAGCAGTTTAGTCAGGGTTGCAGATACGCAGTATTTT
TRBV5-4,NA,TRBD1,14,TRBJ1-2,CASSLWGQGGGYTF,TGTGCCAGCAGCTTGTGGGGACAGGGGGGAGGCTACACCTTC
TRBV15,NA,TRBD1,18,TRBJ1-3,CATSRDPDRALSGNTIYF,TGTGCCACCAGCAGAGACCCGGACAGGGCACTCTCTGGAAACACCATATATTTT
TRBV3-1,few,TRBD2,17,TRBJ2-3,CASSQERLAGDADTQYF,TGTGCCAGCAGCCAAGAAAGACTAGCGGGAGACGCAGATACGCAGTATTTT
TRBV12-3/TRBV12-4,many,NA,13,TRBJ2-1,CASSWGWGDEQFF,TGTGCCAGCAGTTGGGGTTGGGGGGATGAGCAGTTCTTC
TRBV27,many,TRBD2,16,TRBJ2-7,CASKDRSGVSSYEQYF,TGTGCCAGCAAAGACCGAAGCGGGGTTAGCTCCTACGAGCAGTACTTC
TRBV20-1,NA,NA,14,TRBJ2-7,CSAIGGQSSYEQYF,TGCAGTGCTATCGGCGGGCAAAGCTCCTACGAGCAGTACTTC
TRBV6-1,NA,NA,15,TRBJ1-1,CASSEARLRSGSAFF,TGTGCCAGCAGTGAAGCGCGTTTGCGGTCAGGCTCGGCTTTCTTT
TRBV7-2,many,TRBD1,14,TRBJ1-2,CASSLGDRGYGYTF,TGTGCCAGCAGCTTAGGAGACAGGGGCTATGGCTACACCTTC
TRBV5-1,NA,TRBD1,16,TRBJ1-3,CASSLAGTGYGNTIYF,TGCGCCAGCAGCCTCGCCGGGACAGGGTACGGAAACACCATATATTTT
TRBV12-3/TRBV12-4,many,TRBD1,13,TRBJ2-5,CASSDRGEETQYF,TGTGCCAGCAGTGACAGGGGGGAAGAGACCCAGTACTTC